The subject of this entry is one T cell receptor beta chain. Its target is unknown. The data belong to a study of regulatory T cells in long-lasting Graves disease. General study points: Persistent disease preferred TRBV28, TRBJ1-2 and TRBJ2-5; new disease, TRBV20-1 and TRBJ2-1. With 2,500 to 3,500 shared public clonotypes, persistent patients exceeded new patients, who shared about a thousand.

Building of the TCR beta libraries involved iRepertoire HTBI primers and Arm-PCR of CDR3 regions. MiXCR was run by TCRdb on the multiplex PCR reads, yielding one entry per CDR3 protein. The repertoire has about 470,000 distinct CDR3 sequences, roughly 21% of them found once; the top ten carry roughly 7.7%. CDR1 and CDR2 (germline): SGHRS, YFSETQ. The length of the CDR3 is 14 residues. V lost 3 bases and J lost 7; bases outside the gene matches: 4. Noted time point: persistent/refractory GD, antithyroid drugs over 5 years with positive TRAb. Making the TCR library involved RNA that had been extracted from PBMCs.

The chain carries TRBV5-1 and TRBJ2-2, with 9 bases lining up with TRBD1. The sequencing here drew on peripheral blood mononuclear cells (PBMCs), taken when the disease was refractory, from a patient treated with antithyroid drugs. The clonotype was recovered from a female donor with Graves disease. CDR3 in amino acids: CASSWTGDSGELFF. The CDR3 DNA reads TGCGCCAGCAGCTGGACAGGGGATAGCGGGGAGCTGTTTTTT.